This section outlines one T cell receptor beta chain sequence together with its context. This specimen comes from a study of shared T cell receptors in the human thymus. This table comes from immunoSEQ multiplex PCR, and its TCRdb copy is limited to in-frame clones, with some not included. The sample holds approximately 660,000 clones, around nine tenths seen once. Trimming at V came to 0 bases and at J to 3 bases, leaving 6 bases not matched to a gene. Looked up from germline, CDR1 is MNHEY and CDR2 is SMNVEV (reference sequence). The CDR3 is 16 residues long. These same data were also listed under a study on human thymus T cells. That work states: The sample donors, healthy Finnish infants, were having corrective surgery for congenital heart defects. Thymus tissue for the work was resected from patients undergoing corrective heart surgery. Unrelated individuals had highly overlapping thymic repertoires, as reported in related research.

This chain uses TRBV27 with TRBJ2-7, with 9 bases fitting TRBD2. Sequencing input: thymocytes. This TCR derives from a boy under two years old with a congenital heart defect. CDR3 amino acids: CASSLSSAGGLYEQYF. CDR3 DNA sequence: TGTGCCAGCAGTTTATCTTCCGCGGGAGGGCTCTACGAGCAGTACTTC.